This T cell receptor beta chain was observed in a study of response to subunit inactivated influenza vaccine. The study's findings and limits: The authors suggested that few new T cells are recruited per seasonal influenza vaccination.

TCRdb re-called the RT-PCR reads with MiXCR, one entry per CDR3 protein. Of around 530,000 distinct CDR3 sequences listed, about 15% are singletons. Regarding this clonotype: Its antigen remains unknown.

V lost 2 bases and J lost 0; bases outside the gene matches: 8. This CDR3 has 17 residues. Germline-derived CDR1 and CDR2 are LGHDT and YNNKEL (reference sequence). The material was CD4+ T cells sorted from PBMCs, obtained about 24 months after vaccination. The chain links TRBV3-1 to TRBJ1-1, with 8 bases fitting TRBD1. The clonotype comes from a man aged 45 to 75 who received an inactivated influenza vaccine. The CDR3 here is CASSQLRTGPMNTEAFF. The CDR3 bases are TGTGCCAGCAGCCAACTTAGGACAGGGCCAATGAACACTGAAGCTTTCTTT.